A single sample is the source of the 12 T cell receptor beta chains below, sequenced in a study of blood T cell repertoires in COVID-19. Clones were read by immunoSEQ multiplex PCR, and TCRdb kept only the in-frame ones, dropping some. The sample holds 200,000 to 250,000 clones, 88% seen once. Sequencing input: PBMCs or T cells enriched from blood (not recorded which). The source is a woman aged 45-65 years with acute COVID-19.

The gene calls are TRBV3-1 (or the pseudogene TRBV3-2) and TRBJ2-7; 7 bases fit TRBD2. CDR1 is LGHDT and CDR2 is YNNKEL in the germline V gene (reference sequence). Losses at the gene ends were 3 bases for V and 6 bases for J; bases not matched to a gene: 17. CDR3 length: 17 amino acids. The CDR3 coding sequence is TGTGCCAGCAGCCACGCGCTCCTGGGCGGGGGTCCCGCCGAGCAGTACTTC. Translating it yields CASSHALLGGGPAEQYF.

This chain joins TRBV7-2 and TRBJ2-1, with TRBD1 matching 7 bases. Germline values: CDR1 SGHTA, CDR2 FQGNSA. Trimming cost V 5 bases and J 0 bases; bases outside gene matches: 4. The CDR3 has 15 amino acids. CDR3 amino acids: CASSIRQGSYNEQFF. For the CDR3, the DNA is TGTGCCAGCAGCATACGACAGGGCTCCTACAATGAGCAGTTCTTC.

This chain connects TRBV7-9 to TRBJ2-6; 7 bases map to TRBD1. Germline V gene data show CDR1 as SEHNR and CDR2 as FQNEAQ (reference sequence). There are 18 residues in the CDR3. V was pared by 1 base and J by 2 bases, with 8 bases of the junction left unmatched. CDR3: CASSLGRQGYAGANVLTF. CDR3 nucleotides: TGTGCCAGCAGCTTAGGGAGACAGGGATATGCTGGGGCCAACGTCCTGACTTTC. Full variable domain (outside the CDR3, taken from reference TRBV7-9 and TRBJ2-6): DTGVSQNPRHKITKRGQNVTFRCDPISEHNRLYWYRQTLGQGPEFLTYFQNEAQLEKSRLLSDRFSAERPKGSFSTLEIQRTEQGDSAMYLCASSLGRQGYAGANVLTFGAGSRLTVL.

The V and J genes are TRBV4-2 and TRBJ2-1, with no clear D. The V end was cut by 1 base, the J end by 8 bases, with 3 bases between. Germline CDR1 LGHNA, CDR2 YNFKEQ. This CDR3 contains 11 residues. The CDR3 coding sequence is TGTGCCAGCAGCCAAGCCTATGAGCAGTTCTTC. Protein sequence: CASSQAYEQFF.

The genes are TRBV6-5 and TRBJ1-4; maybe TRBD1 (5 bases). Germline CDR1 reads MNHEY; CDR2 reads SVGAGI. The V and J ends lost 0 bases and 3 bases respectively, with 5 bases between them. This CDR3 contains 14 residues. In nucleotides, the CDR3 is TGTGCCAGCAGTTACTCAGGGGCTAATGAAAAACTGTTTTTT. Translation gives CASSYSGANEKLFF.

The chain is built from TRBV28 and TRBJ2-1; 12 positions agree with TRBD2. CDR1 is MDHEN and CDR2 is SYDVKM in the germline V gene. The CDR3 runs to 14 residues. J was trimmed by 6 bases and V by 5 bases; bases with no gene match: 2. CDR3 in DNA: TGTGCCAGCAGTCGACTAGCGGGAGTCAATGAGCAGTTCTTC. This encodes CASSRLAGVNEQFF.

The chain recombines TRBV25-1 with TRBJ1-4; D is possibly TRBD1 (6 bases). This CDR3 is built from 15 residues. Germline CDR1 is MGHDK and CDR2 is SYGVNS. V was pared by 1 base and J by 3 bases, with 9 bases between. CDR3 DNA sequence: TGTGCCAGCAGTGAATTCAGGGGCCCTAATGAAAAACTGTTTTTT. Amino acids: CASSEFRGPNEKLFF.

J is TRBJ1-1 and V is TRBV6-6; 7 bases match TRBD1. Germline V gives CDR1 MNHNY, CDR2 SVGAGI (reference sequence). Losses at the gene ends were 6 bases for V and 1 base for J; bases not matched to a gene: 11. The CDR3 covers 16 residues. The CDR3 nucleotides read TGTGCCAGCAGACGCCCGACAGGGAATCCGAACACTGAAGCTTTCTTT. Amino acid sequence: CASRRPTGNPNTEAFF.

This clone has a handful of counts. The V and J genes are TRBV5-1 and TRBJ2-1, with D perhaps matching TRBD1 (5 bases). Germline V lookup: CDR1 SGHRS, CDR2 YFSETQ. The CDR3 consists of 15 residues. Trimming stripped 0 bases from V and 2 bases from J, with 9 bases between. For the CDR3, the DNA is TGCGCCAGCAGCTTGGAAGGGGCCCCCTACAATGAGCAGTTCTTC. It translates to CASSLEGAPYNEQFF.

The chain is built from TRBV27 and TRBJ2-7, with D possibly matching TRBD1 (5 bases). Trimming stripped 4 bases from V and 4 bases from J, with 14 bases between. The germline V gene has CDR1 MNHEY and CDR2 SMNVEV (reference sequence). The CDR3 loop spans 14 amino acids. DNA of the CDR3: TGTGCCAGCAGTTCCCAGGGTCCCGGTTACGAGCAGTACTTC. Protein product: CASSSQGPGYEQYF.

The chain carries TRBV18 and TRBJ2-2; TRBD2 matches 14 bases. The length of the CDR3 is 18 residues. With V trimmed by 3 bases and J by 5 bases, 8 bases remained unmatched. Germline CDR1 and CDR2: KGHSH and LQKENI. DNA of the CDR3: TGTGCCAGCTCACCCCTTCGACTAGCGGGAGGGGTAACCGGGGAGCTGTTTTTT. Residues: CASSPLRLAGGVTGELFF. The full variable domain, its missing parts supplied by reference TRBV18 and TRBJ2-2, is NAGVMQNPRHLVRRRGQEARLRCSPMKGHSHVYWYRQLPEEGLKFMVYLQKENIIDESGMPKERFSAEFPKEGPSILRIQQVVRGDSAAYFCASSPLRLAGGVTGELFFGEGSRLTVL.

Written as DNA, the CDR3 is TGTGCCAGCAGCTCTCGACAGGGTGAAGGCTACACCTTC. Its translation: CASSSRQGEGYTF. This rearrangement joins TRBV5-4 to TRBJ1-2; the match to TRBD1 covers 7 bases. CDR1 SGHNT and CDR2 YYREEE come from the germline V gene (reference sequence). V was clipped by 3 bases and J by 8 bases; unmatched bases: 7. The CDR3 has 13 amino acids. The full variable domain, its missing parts supplied by reference TRBV5-4 and TRBJ1-2, is ETGVTQSPTHLIKTRGQQVTLRCSSQSGHNTVSWYQQALGQGPQFIFQYYREEENGRGNFPPRFSGLQFPNYSSELNVNALELDDSALYLCASSSRQGEGYTFGSGTRLTVV.